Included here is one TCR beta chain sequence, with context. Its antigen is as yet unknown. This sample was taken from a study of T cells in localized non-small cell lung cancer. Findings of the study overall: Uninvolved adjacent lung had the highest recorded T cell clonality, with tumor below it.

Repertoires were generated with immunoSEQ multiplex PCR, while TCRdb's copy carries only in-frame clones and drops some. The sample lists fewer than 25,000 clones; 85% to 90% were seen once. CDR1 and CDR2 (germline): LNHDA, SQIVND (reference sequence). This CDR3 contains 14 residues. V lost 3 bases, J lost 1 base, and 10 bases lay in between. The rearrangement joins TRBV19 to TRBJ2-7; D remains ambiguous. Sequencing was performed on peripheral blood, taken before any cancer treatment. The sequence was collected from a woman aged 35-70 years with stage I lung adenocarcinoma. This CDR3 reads CASSMSRRSYEQYF. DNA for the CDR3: TGTGCCAGTAGTATGTCCCGAAGGTCCTACGAGCAGTACTTC.